The 10 T cell receptor beta chains in this list originate from one sample, sequenced in a study of regulatory T cells in long-lasting Graves disease. Documented time point: persistent/refractory GD, antithyroid drugs over 5 years with positive TRAb. From PBMCs, RNA was extracted and then used to make the TCR library. Libraries of TCR beta came from iRepertoire HTBI primers plus Arm-PCR of CDR3 regions. TCRdb ran MiXCR on the multiplex PCR reads and lists one entry per CDR3 protein. The repertoire has about 400,000 distinct CDR3 sequences, 20% of them found once; the top ten carry more than 20%. The sample consisted of peripheral blood mononuclear cells (PBMCs), taken when the disease was refractory, from a patient treated with antithyroid drugs. The receptors shown here come from a female donor with Graves disease.

This clonotype was detected a few times. The gene calls are TRBV5-1 and TRBJ2-7; D not certain. Germline values: CDR1 SGHRS, CDR2 YFSETQ. The CDR3 sequence is 14 residues long. V gave up 0 bases and J gave up 2 bases, with 9 bases separating them. CDR3 DNA sequence: TGCGCCAGCAGCTTGGATTCGCCGACCTACGAGCAGTACTTC. Its protein is CASSLDSPTYEQYF. Full variable domain (outside the CDR3, taken from reference TRBV5-1 and TRBJ2-7): KAGVTQTPRYLIKTRGQQVTLSCSPISGHRSVSWYQQTPGQGLQFLFEYFSETQRNKGNFPGRFSGRQFSNSRSEMNVSTLELGDSALYLCASSLDSPTYEQYFGPGTRLTVT.

The chain employs TRBV10-1 and TRBJ2-3; D could derive from TRBD1 or TRBD2 (5 bases each). This CDR3 spans 15 amino acids. From germline, CDR1 is WNHNN and CDR2 SYGVQD (reference sequence). Trimming pared 4 bases from V and 1 base from J, leaving 12 bases between. The CDR3 DNA sequence: TGCGCCAGCAGTGCGGGGCAGTCTGGCACAGATACGCAGTATTTT. Amino acid sequence: CASSAGQSGTDTQYF.

J is TRBJ1-3 and V is TRBV6-9, with D tentatively TRBD1 (6 bases). Trimming removed 3 bases from V and 2 bases from J, with 8 bases in between. The V gene's germline CDR1 is MNHGY and CDR2 SVAAGI. This CDR3 region has 14 residues. The CDR3 sequence is CASSYTGPGNTIYF. CDR3 nucleotide sequence: TGTGCCAGCAGTTACACAGGGCCTGGAAACACCATATATTTT.

The sample holds a few counts of this clonotype. The chain links TRBV20-1 to TRBJ2-2; D ambiguous. Germline V gene lookup returns CDR1 DFQATT and CDR2 SNEGSKA (reference sequence). This CDR3 spans 14 amino acids. V lost 6 bases to trimming and J lost 1 base, with 12 bases between them. CDR3 DNA sequence: TGCAGTGCCTTGGGATCGGGGAACACCGGGGAGCTGTTTTTT. Translating gives CSALGSGNTGELFF.

This clonotype was detected only a few times. The chain recombines TRBV3-1 with TRBJ1-6; 8 bases fit TRBD1. This CDR3 spans 15 amino acids. The V gene's germline CDR1 is LGHDT and CDR2 YNNKEL (reference sequence). V was pared by 3 bases and J by 5 bases, with 3 bases of the junction left unmatched. For the CDR3, the DNA is TGTGCCAGCAGCCAGATGACAGGGGATAATTCACCCCTCCACTTT. Protein sequence: CASSQMTGDNSPLHF.

In its sample, this clonotype was seen many times. The rearrangement joins TRBV28 to TRBJ2-7; 11 nucleotides line up with TRBD1. Germline V gene data show CDR1 as MDHEN and CDR2 as SYDVKM. The trim removed 6 bases at V and 2 bases at J, leaving 9 bases unmatched. This CDR3 has 16 residues. The CDR3 coding sequence is TGTGCCAGCAGAGCCTCCGTGGGACAGGGGGCCTACGAGCAGTACTTC. Amino acids: CASRASVGQGAYEQYF.

J is TRBJ2-7 and V is TRBV7-9; TRBD2 matches 12 bases. From germline, CDR1 is SEHNR and CDR2 FQNEAQ (reference sequence). This CDR3 region has 17 residues. J gave up 5 bases and V 5 bases, and 13 bases lay outside the gene matches. CDR3 coding DNA: TGTGCCAGCAGCCCAAGACTAGCGGGAGAAGGAGTCCACGAGCAGTACTTC. Translated: CASSPRLAGEGVHEQYF.

This clonotype was observed many times. The genes are TRBV6-1 and TRBJ2-6, with 7 bases matching TRBD1. CDR3 length equals 15 residues. Germline CDR1 is MNHNS and CDR2 is SASEGT. With 5 bases clipped from V and 7 bases from J, the junction kept 8 bases outside the gene matches. The CDR3 sequence: CASSLTGVGANVLTF. CDR3 nucleotides: TGTGCCAGCAGTCTAACAGGGGTTGGAGCCAACGTCCTGACTTTC.

This clonotype has a handful of counts. The rearrangement links TRBV24-1 to TRBJ1-4, with D hard to call. V was clipped by 2 bases and J by 0 bases, with 3 bases between them. The CDR3 consists of 14 residues. In germline, CDR1 is KGHDR, CDR2 SFDVKD. CDR3 nucleotides: TGTGCCACCAGTGATTCCACAACTAATGAAAAACTGTTTTTT. Protein: CATSDSTTNEKLFF.

This clonotype was seen only a few times. This chain connects TRBV10-3 to TRBJ2-3; 14 bases map to TRBD2. The CDR3 runs 17 residues. With V trimmed by 5 bases and J by 3 bases, 7 bases remained unmatched. Germline assignment: CDR1 ENHRY and CDR2 SYGVKD. The CDR3 nucleotides are TGTGCCATCAGTCCCGGGACTAGCGGGAGAGGTACAGATACGCAGTATTTT. Translating gives CAISPGTSGRGTDTQYF.